Listed here is a single T cell receptor (beta chain). These data come from a study of control samples from healthy donors and cancer patients. The CDR3 sequence is 15 residues long. Germline lookup yields CDR1 SGHKS and CDR2 YYEKEE (reference sequence). With 3 bases clipped from V and 5 bases from J, the junction kept 8 bases outside the gene matches. This table comes from immunoSEQ multiplex PCR, and its TCRdb copy is limited to in-frame clones, with some not included. Of about 160,000 clones detected, approximately 90% appear once; the ten largest clones hold around 13%. V and J are TRBV5-5 and TRBJ1-2; 9 nucleotides align to TRBD1. This receptor was identified in a man younger than 40 in good health. Material for sequencing was blood. CDR3 nucleotide sequence: TGTGCCAGCAGCTCCTGGGACAGGGTAAAATATGGCTACACCTTC. It encodes CASSSWDRVKYGYTF. Together with reference TRBV5-5 and TRBJ1-2, the CDR3 gives the full variable domain: DAGVTQSPTHLIKTRGQQVTLRCSPISGHKSVSWYQQVLGQGPQFIFQYYEKEERGRGNFPDRFSARQFPNYSSELNVNALLLGDSALYLCASSSWDRVKYGYTFGSGTRLTVV.